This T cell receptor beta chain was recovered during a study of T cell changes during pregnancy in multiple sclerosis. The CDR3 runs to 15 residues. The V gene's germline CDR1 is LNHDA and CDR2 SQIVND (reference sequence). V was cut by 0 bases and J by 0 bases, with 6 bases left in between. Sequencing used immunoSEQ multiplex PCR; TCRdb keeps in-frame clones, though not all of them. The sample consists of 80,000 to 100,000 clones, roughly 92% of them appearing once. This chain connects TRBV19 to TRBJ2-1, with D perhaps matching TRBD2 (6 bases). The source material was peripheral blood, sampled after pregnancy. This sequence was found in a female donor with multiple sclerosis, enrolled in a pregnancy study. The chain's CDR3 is CASSIDGSSYNEQFF. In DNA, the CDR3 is TGTGCCAGTAGTATAGACGGGAGCTCCTACAATGAGCAGTTCTTC. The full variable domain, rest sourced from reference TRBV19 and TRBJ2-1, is DGGITQSPKYLFRKEGQNVTLSCEQNLNHDAMYWYRQDPGQGLRLIYYSQIVNDFQKGDIAEGYSVSREKKESFPLTVTSAQKNPTAFYLCASSIDGSSYNEQFFGPGTRLTVL.